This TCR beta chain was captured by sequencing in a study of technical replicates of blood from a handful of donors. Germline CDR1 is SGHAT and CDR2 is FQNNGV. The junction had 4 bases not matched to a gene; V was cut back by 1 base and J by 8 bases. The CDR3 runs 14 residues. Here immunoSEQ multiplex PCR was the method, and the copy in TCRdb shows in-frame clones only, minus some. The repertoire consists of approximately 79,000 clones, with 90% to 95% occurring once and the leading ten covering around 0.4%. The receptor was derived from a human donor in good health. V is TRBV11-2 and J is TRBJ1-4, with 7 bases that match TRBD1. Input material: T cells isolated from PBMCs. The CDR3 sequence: CASSLVAGGEKLFF. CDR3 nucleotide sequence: TGTGCCAGCAGCTTAGTGGCAGGGGGGGAAAAACTGTTTTTT.